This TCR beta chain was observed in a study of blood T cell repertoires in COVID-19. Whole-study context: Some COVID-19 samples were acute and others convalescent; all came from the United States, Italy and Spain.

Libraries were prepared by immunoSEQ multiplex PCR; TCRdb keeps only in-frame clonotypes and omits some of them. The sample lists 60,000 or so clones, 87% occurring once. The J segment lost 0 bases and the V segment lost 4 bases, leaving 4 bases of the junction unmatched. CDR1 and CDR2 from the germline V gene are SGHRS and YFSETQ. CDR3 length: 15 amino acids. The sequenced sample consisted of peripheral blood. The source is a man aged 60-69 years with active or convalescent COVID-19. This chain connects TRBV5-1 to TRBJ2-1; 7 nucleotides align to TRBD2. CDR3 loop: CASSRDYPSYNEQFF. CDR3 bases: TGCGCCAGCAGCCGGGACTACCCCTCCTACAATGAGCAGTTCTTC.